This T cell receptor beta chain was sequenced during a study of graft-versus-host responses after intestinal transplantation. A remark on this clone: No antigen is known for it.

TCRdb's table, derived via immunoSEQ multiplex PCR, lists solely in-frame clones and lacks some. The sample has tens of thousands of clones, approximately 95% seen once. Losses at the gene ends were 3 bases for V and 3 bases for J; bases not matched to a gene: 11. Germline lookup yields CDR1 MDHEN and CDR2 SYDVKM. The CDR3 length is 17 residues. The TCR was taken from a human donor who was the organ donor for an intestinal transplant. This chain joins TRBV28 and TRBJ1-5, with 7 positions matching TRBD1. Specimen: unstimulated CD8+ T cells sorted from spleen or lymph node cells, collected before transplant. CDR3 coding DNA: TGTGCCAGCAGTTTGGTGGGCAGGGGGAGTCCCAATCAGCCCCAGCATTTT. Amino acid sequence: CASSLVGRGSPNQPQHF.